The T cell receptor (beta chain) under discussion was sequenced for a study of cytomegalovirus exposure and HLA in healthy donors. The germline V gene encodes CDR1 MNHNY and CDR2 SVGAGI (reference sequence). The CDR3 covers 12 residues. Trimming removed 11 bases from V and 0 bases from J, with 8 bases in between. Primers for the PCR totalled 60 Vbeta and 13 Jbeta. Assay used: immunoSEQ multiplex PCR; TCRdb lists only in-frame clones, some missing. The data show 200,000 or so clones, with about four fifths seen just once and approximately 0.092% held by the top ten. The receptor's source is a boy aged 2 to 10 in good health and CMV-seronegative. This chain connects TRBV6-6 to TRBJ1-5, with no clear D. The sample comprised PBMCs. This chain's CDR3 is CASGDSNQPQHF. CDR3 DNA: TGTGCCTCCGGTGATAGCAATCAGCCCCAGCATTTT.